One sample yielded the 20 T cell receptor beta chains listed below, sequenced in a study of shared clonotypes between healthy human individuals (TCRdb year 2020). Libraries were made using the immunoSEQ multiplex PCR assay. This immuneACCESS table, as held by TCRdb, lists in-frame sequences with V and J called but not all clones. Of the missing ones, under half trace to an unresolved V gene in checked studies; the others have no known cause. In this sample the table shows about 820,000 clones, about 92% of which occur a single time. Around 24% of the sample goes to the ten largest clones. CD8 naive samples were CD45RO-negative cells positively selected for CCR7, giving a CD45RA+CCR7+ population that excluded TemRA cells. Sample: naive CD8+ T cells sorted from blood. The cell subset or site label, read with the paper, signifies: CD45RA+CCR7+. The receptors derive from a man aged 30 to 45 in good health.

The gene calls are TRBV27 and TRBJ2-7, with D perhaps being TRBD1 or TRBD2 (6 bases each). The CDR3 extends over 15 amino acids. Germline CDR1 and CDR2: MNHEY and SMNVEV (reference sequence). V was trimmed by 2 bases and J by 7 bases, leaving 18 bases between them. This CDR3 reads CASSLGGPLFGEQYF. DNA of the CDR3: TGTGCCAGCAGTTTAGGGGGGCCTCTATTTGGGGAGCAGTACTTC.

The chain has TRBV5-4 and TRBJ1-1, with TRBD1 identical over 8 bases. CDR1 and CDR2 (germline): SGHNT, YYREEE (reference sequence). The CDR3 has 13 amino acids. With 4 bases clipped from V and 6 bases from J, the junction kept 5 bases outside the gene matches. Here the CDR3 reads CASSPGQGPEAFF. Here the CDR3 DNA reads TGTGCCAGCAGCCCCGGACAGGGACCTGAAGCTTTCTTT.

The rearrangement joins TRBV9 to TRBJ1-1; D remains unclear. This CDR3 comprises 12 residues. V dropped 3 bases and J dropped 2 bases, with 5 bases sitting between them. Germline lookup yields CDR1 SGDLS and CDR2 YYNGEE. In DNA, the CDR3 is TGTGCCAGCAGCGGACGTAACACTGAAGCTTTCTTT. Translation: CASSGRNTEAFF.

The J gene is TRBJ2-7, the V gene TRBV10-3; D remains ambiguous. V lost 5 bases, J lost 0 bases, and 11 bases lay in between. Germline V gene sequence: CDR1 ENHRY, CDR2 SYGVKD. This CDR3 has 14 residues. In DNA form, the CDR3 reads TGTGCCATCAGTAGGACGGAAAGCTCCTACGAGCAGTACTTC. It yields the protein CAISRTESSYEQYF.

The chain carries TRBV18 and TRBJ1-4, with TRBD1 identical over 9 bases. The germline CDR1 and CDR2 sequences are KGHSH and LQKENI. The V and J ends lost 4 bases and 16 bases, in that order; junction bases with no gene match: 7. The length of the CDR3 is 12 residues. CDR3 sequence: CASSLGDRERFF. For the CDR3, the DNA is TGTGCCAGCTCACTAGGGGACAGGGAGCGGTTTTTT. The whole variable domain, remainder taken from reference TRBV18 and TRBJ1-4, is NAGVMQNPRHLVRRRGQEARLRCSPMKGHSHVYWYRQLPEEGLKFMVYLQKENIIDESGMPKERFSAEFPKEGPSILRIQQVVRGDSAAYFCASSLGDRERFFGSGTQLSVL.

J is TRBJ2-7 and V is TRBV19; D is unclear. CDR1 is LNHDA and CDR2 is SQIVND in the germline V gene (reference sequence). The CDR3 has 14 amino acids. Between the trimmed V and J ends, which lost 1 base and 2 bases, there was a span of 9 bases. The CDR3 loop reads CASSIAGDAYEQYF. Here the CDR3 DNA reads TGTGCCAGTAGTATAGCAGGAGACGCCTACGAGCAGTACTTC. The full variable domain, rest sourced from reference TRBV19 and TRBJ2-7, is DGGITQSPKYLFRKEGQNVTLSCEQNLNHDAMYWYRQDPGQGLRLIYYSQIVNDFQKGDIAEGYSVSREKKESFPLTVTSAQKNPTAFYLCASSIAGDAYEQYFGPGTRLTVT.

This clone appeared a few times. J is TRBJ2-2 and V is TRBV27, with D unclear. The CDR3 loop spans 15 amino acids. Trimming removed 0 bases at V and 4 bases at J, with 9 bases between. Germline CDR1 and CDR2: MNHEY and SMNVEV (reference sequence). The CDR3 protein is CASSLSPSRTGELFF. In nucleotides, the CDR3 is TGTGCCAGCAGTTTATCGCCCAGTCGCACCGGGGAGCTGTTTTTT.

The CDR3 region has the DNA TGTGCCAGCAGCCCCAGACTAGCGGGAGTATTTACCGGGGAGCTGTTTTTT. Encoded protein: CASSPRLAGVFTGELFF. This sequence joins TRBV7-9 and TRBJ2-2; 12 bases agree with TRBD2. Unmatched junction bases numbered 9, after V lost 5 bases and J lost 5 bases. Per germline, CDR1 SEHNR and CDR2 FQNEAQ (reference sequence). This CDR3 is built from 17 residues.

DNA of the CDR3: TGCGCCAGCAGCCTTTTCGGCGGGGGGCAACAAGAGACCCAGTACTTC. This gives the protein CASSLFGGGQQETQYF. The gene calls are TRBV4-1 and TRBJ2-5; 8 nucleotides align to TRBD2. Looked up from germline, CDR1 is MGHRA and CDR2 is YSYEKL. With 4 bases clipped from V and 2 bases from J, the junction kept 9 bases outside the gene matches. This CDR3 has 16 residues.

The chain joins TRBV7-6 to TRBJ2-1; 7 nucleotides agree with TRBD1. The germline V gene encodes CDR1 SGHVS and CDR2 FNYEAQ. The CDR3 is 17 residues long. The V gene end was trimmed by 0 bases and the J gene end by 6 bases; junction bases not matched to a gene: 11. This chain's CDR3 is CASSLAVRAGGGNEQFF. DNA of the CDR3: TGTGCCAGCAGCTTAGCGGTTCGGGCAGGGGGTGGCAATGAGCAGTTCTTC.

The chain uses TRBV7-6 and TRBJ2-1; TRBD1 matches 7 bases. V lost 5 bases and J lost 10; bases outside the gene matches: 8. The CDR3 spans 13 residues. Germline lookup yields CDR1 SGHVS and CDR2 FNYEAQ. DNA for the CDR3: TGTGCCAGCAGCCCCCTGGACAGGAAGGAGCAGTTCTTC. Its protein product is CASSPLDRKEQFF.

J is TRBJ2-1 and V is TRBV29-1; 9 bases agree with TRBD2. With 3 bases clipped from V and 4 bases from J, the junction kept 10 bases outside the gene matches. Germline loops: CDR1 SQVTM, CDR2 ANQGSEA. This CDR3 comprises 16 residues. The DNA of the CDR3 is TGCAGCGTTGATGGGGCTAGCGGGGTTAAATACAATGAGCAGTTCTTC. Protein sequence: CSVDGASGVKYNEQFF.

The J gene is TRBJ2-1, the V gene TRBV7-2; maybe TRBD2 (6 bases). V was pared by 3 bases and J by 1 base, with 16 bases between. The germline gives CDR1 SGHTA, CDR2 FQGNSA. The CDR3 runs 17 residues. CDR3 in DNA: TGTGCCAGCAGCTTTCTTATTAGCGGATCGTCCTACAATGAGCAGTTCTTC. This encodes CASSFLISGSSYNEQFF.

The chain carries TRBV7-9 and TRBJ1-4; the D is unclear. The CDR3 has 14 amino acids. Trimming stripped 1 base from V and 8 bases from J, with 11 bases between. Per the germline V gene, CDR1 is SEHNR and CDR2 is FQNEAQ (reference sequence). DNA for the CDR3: TGTGCCAGCAGCTTAGAAACAGACTACGAAAAACTGTTTTTT. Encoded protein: CASSLETDYEKLFF.

The CDR3 bases are TGTGCCAGCAGCCATGCCAAGGTAGATAAGGGGAGCTCCTACGAGCAGTACTTC. Translation gives CASSHAKVDKGSSYEQYF. The chain employs TRBV7-9 and TRBJ2-7, with D perhaps being TRBD1 or TRBD2 (5 bases each). The V end lost 5 bases, the J end lost 0 bases, and 23 bases lay between the germline ends. The CDR3 covers 18 residues. Per the germline V gene, CDR1 is SEHNR and CDR2 is FQNEAQ (reference sequence).

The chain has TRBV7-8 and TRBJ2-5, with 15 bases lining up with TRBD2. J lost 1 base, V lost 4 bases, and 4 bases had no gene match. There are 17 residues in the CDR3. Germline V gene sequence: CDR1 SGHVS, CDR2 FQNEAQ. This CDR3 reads CASSSGTSGRSQETQYF. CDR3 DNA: TGTGCCAGCAGCTCCGGGACTAGCGGGAGGTCCCAAGAGACCCAGTACTTC.

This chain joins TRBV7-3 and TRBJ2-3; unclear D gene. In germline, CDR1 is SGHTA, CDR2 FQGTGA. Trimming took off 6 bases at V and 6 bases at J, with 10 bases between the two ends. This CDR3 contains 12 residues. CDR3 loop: CASRSSTDTQYF. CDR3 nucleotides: TGTGCCAGCAGGAGCTCTACGGATACGCAGTATTTT.

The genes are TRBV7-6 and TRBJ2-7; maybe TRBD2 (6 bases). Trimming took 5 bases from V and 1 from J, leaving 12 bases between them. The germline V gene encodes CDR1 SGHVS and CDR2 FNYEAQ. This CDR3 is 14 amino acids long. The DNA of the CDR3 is TGTGCCAGCAGCCTACTAGCAGAATCCTACGAGCAGTACTTC. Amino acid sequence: CASSLLAESYEQYF.

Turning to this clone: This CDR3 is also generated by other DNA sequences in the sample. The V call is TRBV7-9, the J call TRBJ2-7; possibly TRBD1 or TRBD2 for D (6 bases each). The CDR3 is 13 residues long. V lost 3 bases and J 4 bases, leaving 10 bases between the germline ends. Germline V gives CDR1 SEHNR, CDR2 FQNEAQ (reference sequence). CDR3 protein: CASSFRGGYEQYF. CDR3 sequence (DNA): TGTGCCAGCAGCTTTCGAGGGGGGTACGAGCAGTACTTC.

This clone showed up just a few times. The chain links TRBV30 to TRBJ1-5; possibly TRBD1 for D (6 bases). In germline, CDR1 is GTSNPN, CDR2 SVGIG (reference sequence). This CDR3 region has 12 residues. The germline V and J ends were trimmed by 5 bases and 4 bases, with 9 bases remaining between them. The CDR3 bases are TGTGCCTGGGCACAGGGAAATCAGCCCCAGCATTTT. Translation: CAWAQGNQPQHF.